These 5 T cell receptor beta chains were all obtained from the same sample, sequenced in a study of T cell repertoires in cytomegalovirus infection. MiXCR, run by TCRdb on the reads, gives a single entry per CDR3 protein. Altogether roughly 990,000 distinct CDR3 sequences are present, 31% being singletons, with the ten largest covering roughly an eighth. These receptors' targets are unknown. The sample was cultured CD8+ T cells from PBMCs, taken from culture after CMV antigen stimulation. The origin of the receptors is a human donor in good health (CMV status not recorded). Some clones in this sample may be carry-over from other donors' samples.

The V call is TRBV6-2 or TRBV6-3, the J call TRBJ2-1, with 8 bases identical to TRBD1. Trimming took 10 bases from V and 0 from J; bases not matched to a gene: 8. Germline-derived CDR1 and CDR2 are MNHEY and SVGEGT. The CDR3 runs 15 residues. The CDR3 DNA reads TGTGCCATTTGGGACAGGAAGAGCTCCTACAATGAGCAGTTCTTC. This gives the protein CAIWDRKSSYNEQFF.

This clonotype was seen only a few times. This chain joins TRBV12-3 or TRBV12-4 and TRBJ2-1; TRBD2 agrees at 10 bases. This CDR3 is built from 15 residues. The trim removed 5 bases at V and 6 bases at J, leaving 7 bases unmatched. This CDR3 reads CASSVLAGALNEQFF. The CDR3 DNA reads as TGTGCCAGCAGTGTCCTAGCGGGGGCCCTCAATGAGCAGTTCTTC.

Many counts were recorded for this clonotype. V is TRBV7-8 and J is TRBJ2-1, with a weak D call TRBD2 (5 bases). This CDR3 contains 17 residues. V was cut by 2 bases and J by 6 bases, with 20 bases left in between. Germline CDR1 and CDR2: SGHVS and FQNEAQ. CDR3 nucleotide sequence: TGTGCCAGCAGCTTATTACAGCGGAACCCCTGGGGCAATGAGCAGTTCTTC. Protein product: CASSLLQRNPWGNEQFF.

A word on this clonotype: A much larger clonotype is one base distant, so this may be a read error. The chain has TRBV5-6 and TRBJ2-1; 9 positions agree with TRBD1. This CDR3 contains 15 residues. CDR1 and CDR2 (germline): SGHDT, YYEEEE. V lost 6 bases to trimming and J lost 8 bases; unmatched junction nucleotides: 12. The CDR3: CASTDRGQGKDEQFF. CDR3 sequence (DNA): TGTGCCAGCACAGATAGGGGACAGGGCAAGGATGAGCAGTTCTTC.

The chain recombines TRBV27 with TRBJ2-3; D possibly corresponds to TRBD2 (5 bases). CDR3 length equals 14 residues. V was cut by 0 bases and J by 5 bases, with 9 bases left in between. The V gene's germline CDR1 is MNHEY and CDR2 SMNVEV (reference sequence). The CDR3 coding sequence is TGTGCCAGCAGTTTATCAAGCGGTGGAGATACGCAGTATTTT. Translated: CASSLSSGGDTQYF.